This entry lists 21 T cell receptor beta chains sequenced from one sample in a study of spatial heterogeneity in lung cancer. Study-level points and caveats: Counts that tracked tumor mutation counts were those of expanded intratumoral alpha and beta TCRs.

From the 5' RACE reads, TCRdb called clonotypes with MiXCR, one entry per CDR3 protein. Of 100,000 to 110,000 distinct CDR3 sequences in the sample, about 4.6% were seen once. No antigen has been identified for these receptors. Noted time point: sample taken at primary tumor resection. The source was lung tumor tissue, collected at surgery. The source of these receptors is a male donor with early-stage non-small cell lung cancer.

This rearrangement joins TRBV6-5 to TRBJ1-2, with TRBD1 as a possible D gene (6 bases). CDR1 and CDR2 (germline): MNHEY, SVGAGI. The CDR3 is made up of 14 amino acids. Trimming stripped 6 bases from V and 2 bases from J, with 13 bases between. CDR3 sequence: CASRLGQWNYGYTF. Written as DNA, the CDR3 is TGTGCCAGCAGACTGGGACAATGGAACTATGGCTACACCTTC.

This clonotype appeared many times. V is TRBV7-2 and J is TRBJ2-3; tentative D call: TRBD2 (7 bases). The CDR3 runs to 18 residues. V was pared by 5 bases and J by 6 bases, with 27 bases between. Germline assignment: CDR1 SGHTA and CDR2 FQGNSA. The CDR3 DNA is TGTGCCAGCAGCCTAGGGGGGGTACAGAGGCCTCCCACGGATACGCAGTATTTT. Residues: CASSLGGVQRPPTDTQYF.

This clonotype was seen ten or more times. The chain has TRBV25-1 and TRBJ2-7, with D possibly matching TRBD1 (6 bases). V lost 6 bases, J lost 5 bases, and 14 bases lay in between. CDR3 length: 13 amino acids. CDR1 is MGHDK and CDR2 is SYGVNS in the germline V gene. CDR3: CASSPQGWHEQYF. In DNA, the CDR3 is TGTGCCAGCAGCCCTCAGGGGTGGCACGAGCAGTACTTC.

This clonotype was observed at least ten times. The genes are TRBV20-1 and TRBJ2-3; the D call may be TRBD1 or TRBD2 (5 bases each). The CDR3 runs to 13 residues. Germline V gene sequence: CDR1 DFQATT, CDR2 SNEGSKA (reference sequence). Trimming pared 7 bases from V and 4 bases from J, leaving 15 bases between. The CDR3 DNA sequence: TGCAGTGTAGCGAGGGGTTACGCAGATACGCAGTATTTT. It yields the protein CSVARGYADTQYF.

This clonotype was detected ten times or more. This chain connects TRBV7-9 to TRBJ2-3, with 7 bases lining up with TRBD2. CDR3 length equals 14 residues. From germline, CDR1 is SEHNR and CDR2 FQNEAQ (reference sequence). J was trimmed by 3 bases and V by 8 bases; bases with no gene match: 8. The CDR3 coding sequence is TGTGCCAGCCGGAGGGAGGGCCTTACAGATACGCAGTATTTT. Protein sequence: CASRREGLTDTQYF.

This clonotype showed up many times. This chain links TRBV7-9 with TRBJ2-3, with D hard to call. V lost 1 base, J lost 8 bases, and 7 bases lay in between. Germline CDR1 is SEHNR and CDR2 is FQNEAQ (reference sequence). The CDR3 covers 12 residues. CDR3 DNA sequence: TGTGCCAGCAGCTTAGTACCCCGTACGCAGTATTTT. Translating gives CASSLVPRTQYF.

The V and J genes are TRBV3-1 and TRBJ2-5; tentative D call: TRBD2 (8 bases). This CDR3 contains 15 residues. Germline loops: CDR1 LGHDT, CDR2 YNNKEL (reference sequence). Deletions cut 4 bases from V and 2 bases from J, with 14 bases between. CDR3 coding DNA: TGTGCCAGCAGCCTCAGGGGGACTAGACAAGAGACCCAGTACTTC. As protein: CASSLRGTRQETQYF.

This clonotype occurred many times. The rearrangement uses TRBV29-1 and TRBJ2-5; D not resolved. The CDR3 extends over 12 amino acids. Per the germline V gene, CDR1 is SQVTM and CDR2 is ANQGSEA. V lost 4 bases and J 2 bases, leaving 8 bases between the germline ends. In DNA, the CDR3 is TGCAGCGTTGCTTTTGGACAAGAGACCCAGTACTTC. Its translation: CSVAFGQETQYF.

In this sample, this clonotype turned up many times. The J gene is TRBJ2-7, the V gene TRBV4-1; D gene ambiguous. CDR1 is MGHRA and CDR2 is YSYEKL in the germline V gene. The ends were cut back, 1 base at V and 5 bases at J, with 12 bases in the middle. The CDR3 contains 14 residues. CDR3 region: CASSQVLGTHEQYF. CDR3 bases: TGCGCCAGCAGCCAAGTACTGGGAACCCACGAGCAGTACTTC.

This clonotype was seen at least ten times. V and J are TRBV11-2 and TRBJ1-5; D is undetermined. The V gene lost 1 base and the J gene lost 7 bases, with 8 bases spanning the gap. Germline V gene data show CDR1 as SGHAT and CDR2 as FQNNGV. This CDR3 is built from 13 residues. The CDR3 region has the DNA TGTGCCAGCAGCTTAGGGTTAGGGCAGCCCCAGCATTTT. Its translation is CASSLGLGQPQHF.

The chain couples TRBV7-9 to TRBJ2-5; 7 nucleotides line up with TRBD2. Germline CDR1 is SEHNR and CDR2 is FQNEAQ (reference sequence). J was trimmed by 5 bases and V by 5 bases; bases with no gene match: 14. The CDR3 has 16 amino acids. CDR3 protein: CASSPRGGGIQETQYF. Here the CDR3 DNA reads TGTGCCAGCAGCCCGCGCGGCGGGGGAATTCAGGAGACCCAGTACTTC.

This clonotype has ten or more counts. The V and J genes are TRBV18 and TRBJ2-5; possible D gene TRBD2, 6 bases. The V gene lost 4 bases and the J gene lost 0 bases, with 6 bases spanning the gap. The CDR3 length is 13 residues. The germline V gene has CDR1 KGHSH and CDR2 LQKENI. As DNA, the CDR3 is TGTGCCAGCTCACGGGACTACCAAGAGACCCAGTACTTC. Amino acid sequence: CASSRDYQETQYF.

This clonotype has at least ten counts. CDR3 sequence reads: CASSLEATRDIGNFYNSPLHF. CDR3 nucleotides: TGCGCCAGCAGCTTGGAAGCTACCAGGGACATCGGAAACTTCTATAATTCACCCCTCCACTTT. The chain uses TRBV5-1 and TRBJ1-6, with a weak D call TRBD1 (6 bases). The V gene lost 0 bases and the J gene lost 3 bases, with 25 bases spanning the gap. The germline gives CDR1 SGHRS, CDR2 YFSETQ. This CDR3 comprises 21 residues.

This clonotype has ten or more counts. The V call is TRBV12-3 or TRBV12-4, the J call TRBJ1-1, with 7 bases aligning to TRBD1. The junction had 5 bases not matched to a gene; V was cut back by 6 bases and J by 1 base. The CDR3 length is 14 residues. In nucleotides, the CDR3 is TGTGCCAGCAGCTCAGGGACAGAGAACACTGAAGCTTTCTTT. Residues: CASSSGTENTEAFF.

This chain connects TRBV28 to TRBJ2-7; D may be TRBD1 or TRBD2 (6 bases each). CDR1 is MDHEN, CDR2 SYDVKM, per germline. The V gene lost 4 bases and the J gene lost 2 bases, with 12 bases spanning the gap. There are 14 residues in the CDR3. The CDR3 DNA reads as TGTGCCAGCAGTTACGGGGGCGGCACCTACGAGCAGTACTTC. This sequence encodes CASSYGGGTYEQYF.

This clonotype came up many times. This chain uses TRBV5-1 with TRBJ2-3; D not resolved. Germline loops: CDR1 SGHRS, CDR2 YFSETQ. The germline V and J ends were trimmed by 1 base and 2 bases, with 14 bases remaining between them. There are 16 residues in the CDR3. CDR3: CASSLQDRRYTDTQYF. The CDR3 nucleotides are TGCGCCAGCAGCTTGCAGGACCGACGTTACACAGATACGCAGTATTTT.

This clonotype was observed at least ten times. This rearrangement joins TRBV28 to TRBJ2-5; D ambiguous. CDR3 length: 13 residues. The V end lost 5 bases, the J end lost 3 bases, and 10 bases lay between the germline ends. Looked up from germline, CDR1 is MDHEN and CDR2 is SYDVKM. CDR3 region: CASSNPFKETQYF. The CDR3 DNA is TGTGCCAGCAGTAATCCGTTCAAAGAGACCCAGTACTTC.

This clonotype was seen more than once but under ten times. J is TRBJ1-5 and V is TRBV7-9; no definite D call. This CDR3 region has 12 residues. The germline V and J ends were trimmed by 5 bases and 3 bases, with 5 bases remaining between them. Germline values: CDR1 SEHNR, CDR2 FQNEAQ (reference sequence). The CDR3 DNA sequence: TGTGCCAGCAGCGGCATCAATCAGCCCCAGCATTTT. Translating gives CASSGINQPQHF.

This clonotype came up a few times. The CDR3 bases are TGCAGTGCTAGAAGACTAGCGGGAGGGGACTCCTACGAGCAGTACTTC. As protein: CSARRLAGGDSYEQYF. The chain combines TRBV20-1 with TRBJ2-7; 14 bases align to TRBD2. J lost 0 bases, V lost 2 bases, and 3 bases had no gene match. The germline V gene has CDR1 DFQATT and CDR2 SNEGSKA (reference sequence). This CDR3 contains 16 residues.

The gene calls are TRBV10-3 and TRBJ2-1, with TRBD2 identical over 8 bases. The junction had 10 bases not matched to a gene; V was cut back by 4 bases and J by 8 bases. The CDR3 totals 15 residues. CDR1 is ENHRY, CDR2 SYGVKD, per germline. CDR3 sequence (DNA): TGTGCCATCAGTGGTCAGGTAGCGGGAAGCGATGAGCAGTTCTTC. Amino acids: CAISGQVAGSDEQFF.

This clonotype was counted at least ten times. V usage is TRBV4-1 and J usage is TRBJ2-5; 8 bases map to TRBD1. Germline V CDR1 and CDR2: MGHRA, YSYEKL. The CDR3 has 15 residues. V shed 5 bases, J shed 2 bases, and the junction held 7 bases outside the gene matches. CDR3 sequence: CASSNPGQAQETQYF. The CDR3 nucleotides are TGCGCCAGCAGCAATCCGGGACAGGCTCAAGAGACCCAGTACTTC.